Each of the 28 T cell receptor beta chains below was sequenced from the same sample in a study of Ad26.COV2.S vaccination and SARS-CoV-2 variants. This sample's treatment: around 19 received Ad26.COV2.S at low or high dose, single or two shots; roughly 5 received placebo; per-sample allocation not given. After the first vaccine or placebo injection, samples were drawn on day 63. The table came from immunoSEQ multiplex PCR; TCRdb's copy has only in-frame clones and leaves some out. This table holds roughly 400,000 clones, roughly 88% found once. Sequences were derived from peripheral blood, sampled in a trial of Ad26.COV2.S vaccine versus placebo. These receptors were taken from a person aged 18-65 years who received the Ad26.COV2.S COVID-19 vaccine or a placebo.

V gene TRBV29-1 combines with J gene TRBJ2-6; D may be TRBD1 (6 bases). Germline V gene data show CDR1 as SQVTM and CDR2 as ANQGSEA. The length of the CDR3 is 16 residues. Trimming took 1 base from V and 0 from J, leaving 10 bases between them. In DNA form, the CDR3 reads TGCAGCGTTGAAGGCCACAGGGCCTCTGGGGCCAACGTCCTGACTTTC. Translated, it gives CSVEGHRASGANVLTF.

This sequence joins TRBV7-3 and TRBJ2-1; 9 bases map to TRBD2. The length of the CDR3 is 16 residues. Germline V gene lookup returns CDR1 SGHTA and CDR2 FQGTGA. Trimming removed 5 bases from V and 2 bases from J; junction bases left unmatched: 7. The CDR3 DNA reads TGTGCCAGCAGCCTATCTAGCGGGAACCCCTACAATGAGCAGTTCTTC. It yields the protein CASSLSSGNPYNEQFF.

The CDR3 nucleotides are TGTGCCACCAGTGAGAACGGGCCCAACAATGAGCAGTTCTTC. Translation: CATSENGPNNEQFF. J is TRBJ2-1 and V is TRBV24-1; no clear D. V was trimmed by 4 bases and J by 5 bases, leaving 11 bases between them. The CDR3 contains 14 residues. Germline V lookup: CDR1 KGHDR, CDR2 SFDVKD.

In this sample, this clone turned up once. V gene TRBV9 combines with J gene TRBJ2-1; D possibly corresponds to TRBD1 (5 bases). This CDR3 has 13 residues. Germline CDR1 is SGDLS and CDR2 is YYNGEE. Deletions cut 4 bases from V and 9 bases from J, with 14 bases between. The CDR3, as DNA: TGTGCCAGCAGCCTCAGTGCCCAGGGTGAGCAGTTCTTC. The encoded protein is CASSLSAQGEQFF. The full variable domain, in which reference TRBV9 and TRBJ2-1 provide the parts outside the CDR3, is DSGVTQTPKHLITATGQRVTLRCSPRSGDLSVYWYQQSLDQGLQFLIQYYNGEERAKGNILERFSAQQFPDLHSELNLSSLELGDSALYFCASSLSAQGEQFFGPGTRLTVL.

This chain links TRBV5-6 with TRBJ2-3, with D unclear. The germline V gene has CDR1 SGHDT and CDR2 YYEEEE. CDR3 length equals 14 residues. V was clipped by 5 bases and J by 6 bases, with 16 bases between them. The CDR3 reads CASRVSPTADTQYF. The CDR3 coding sequence is TGTGCCAGCAGAGTCTCGCCCACTGCGGATACGCAGTATTTT.

The chain uses TRBV13 and TRBJ2-7; D not certain. Trimming left V 5 bases short and J 4 bases short, with 9 bases between. There are 12 residues in the CDR3. Germline lookup yields CDR1 PRHDT and CDR2 FYEKMQ (reference sequence). The CDR3 spells CASSQTRYEQYF. CDR3 DNA: TGTGCCAGCAGCCAAACTCGATACGAGCAGTACTTC.

The rearrangement joins TRBV28 to TRBJ2-2; D is possibly TRBD1 (7 bases). Trimming took 10 bases from V and 0 from J, leaving 15 bases between them. The CDR3 is 15 residues long. Germline V gene data show CDR1 as MDHEN and CDR2 as SYDVKM. The CDR3 DNA reads TGTGCCACCGAGGCGGGGACAGCGAACACCGGGGAGCTGTTTTTT. Translating it yields CATEAGTANTGELFF.

This chain joins TRBV2 and TRBJ1-1; D ambiguous. The germline gives CDR1 SNHLY, CDR2 FYNNEI. The CDR3 runs 14 residues. Trimming stripped 7 bases from V and 1 base from J, with 13 bases between. The CDR3: CASTLVLTNTEAFF. DNA for the CDR3: TGTGCCAGCACTTTGGTACTAACGAACACTGAAGCTTTCTTT. The whole variable domain, filled in from reference TRBV2 and TRBJ1-1, reads EPEVTQTPSHQVTQMGQEVILRCVPISNHLYFYWYRQILGQKVEFLVSFYNNEISEKSEIFDDQFSVERPDGSNFTLKIRSTKLEDSAMYFCASTLVLTNTEAFFGQGTRLTVV.

The chain couples TRBV5-1 to TRBJ2-2; no clear D. Trimming took 0 bases from V and 0 from J, leaving 3 bases between them. Germline V gives CDR1 SGHRS, CDR2 YFSETQ. The CDR3 is made up of 14 amino acids. The CDR3 DNA is TGCGCCAGCAGCTTGGGTCCGAACACCGGGGAGCTGTTTTTT. Amino acid sequence: CASSLGPNTGELFF.

This clone showed up just a few times. The sample carries other DNA sequences with the same CDR3. This chain connects TRBV27 to TRBJ2-2; D ambiguous. CDR1 and CDR2 (germline): MNHEY, SMNVEV (reference sequence). The CDR3 covers 15 residues. The germline V and J ends were trimmed by 1 base and 4 bases, with 10 bases remaining between them. CDR3 sequence: CASSLLAGSTGELFF. Written as DNA, the CDR3 is TGTGCCAGCAGTTTATTGGCAGGTAGCACCGGGGAGCTGTTTTTT.

The chain links TRBV28 to TRBJ1-3; TRBD1 is a possible D gene (6 bases). The V gene's germline CDR1 is MDHEN and CDR2 SYDVKM. V lost 6 bases, J lost 4 bases, and 13 bases lay in between. The CDR3 contains 14 residues. This chain's CDR3 is CASRSGGLGNTIYF. The CDR3 DNA reads TGTGCCAGCAGATCGGGGGGGCTGGGAAACACCATATATTTT.

The V call is TRBV28, the J call TRBJ2-5, with D maybe TRBD2 (5 bases). Germline CDR1 and CDR2: MDHEN and SYDVKM. CDR3 size: 13 residues. Trimming pared 5 bases from V and 7 bases from J, leaving 14 bases between. CDR3 protein: CASSPENEGTQYF. The CDR3 nucleotides are TGTGCCAGCAGTCCTGAAAATGAGGGGACCCAGTACTTC.

V gene TRBV6-7 combines with J gene TRBJ1-4; D unclear. TRBV6-7 is identified as an open reading frame with a role that is uncertain. Between the trimmed V and J ends, which lost 3 bases and 3 bases, there was a span of 17 bases. There are 17 residues in the CDR3. The CDR3 reads CASSYLTTAAPNEKLFF. The CDR3 DNA is TGTGCCAGCAGTTATCTAACCACCGCCGCCCCTAATGAAAAACTGTTTTTT.

V usage is TRBV27 and J usage is TRBJ2-5; D is ambiguous. Germline V CDR1 and CDR2: MNHEY, SMNVEV (reference sequence). The germline V and J ends were trimmed by 4 bases and 4 bases, with 16 bases remaining between them. There are 15 residues in the CDR3. CDR3 region: CASSSPAYGPETQYF. The CDR3 DNA sequence: TGTGCCAGCAGTTCACCCGCCTACGGGCCAGAGACCCAGTACTTC.

The chain carries TRBV7-2 and TRBJ1-2, with D maybe TRBD1 (5 bases). The V gene lost 3 bases and the J gene lost 7 bases, with 12 bases spanning the gap. This CDR3 is built from 13 residues. Germline V lookup: CDR1 SGHTA, CDR2 FQGNSA. CDR3 nucleotide sequence: TGTGCCAGCAGCTTGGGACTGCACTCTGGCTACACCTTC. Protein: CASSLGLHSGYTF.

This clone was observed a few times. The J gene is TRBJ2-3, the V gene TRBV15; 7 nucleotides line up with TRBD2. Germline V gene sequence: CDR1 LNHNV, CDR2 YYDKDF (reference sequence). This CDR3 has 14 residues. After removal of 4 bases from V and 10 bases from J, the junction contained 11 bases not matched to a gene. The CDR3 loop is CATSTARREVAQYF. In DNA, the CDR3 is TGTGCCACCAGCACCGCTCGACGGGAGGTCGCGCAGTATTTT.

V gene TRBV5-8 combines with J gene TRBJ1-2; D is possibly TRBD1 (5 bases). This CDR3 contains 13 residues. The V end lost 2 bases, the J end lost 2 bases, and 7 bases lay between the germline ends. CDR1 is SGHTS, CDR2 YDEGEE, per germline. CDR3 sequence reads: CASSFRGNYGYTF. As DNA, the CDR3 is TGTGCCAGCAGCTTTCGGGGGAACTATGGCTACACCTTC.

The genes are TRBV4-1 and TRBJ2-7; 9 positions agree with TRBD1. The CDR3 sequence is 15 residues long. Germline V lookup: CDR1 MGHRA, CDR2 YSYEKL. V was clipped by 4 bases and J by 1 base; unmatched bases: 5. CDR3 sequence: CASSPDRGGSYEQYF. CDR3 in DNA: TGCGCCAGCAGCCCCGACAGGGGGGGTTCCTACGAGCAGTACTTC.

J is TRBJ1-1 and V is TRBV7-6; TRBD1 matches at 9 bases. The germline CDR1 and CDR2 sequences are SGHVS and FNYEAQ. V gave up 3 bases and J gave up 1 base; unmatched junction bases: 3. The CDR3 sequence is 15 residues long. CDR3 nucleotides: TGTGCCAGCAGCTTTCGGGGACAGGGGAACACTGAAGCTTTCTTT. This sequence encodes CASSFRGQGNTEAFF.

This rearrangement joins TRBV7-8 to TRBJ1-1; D may be TRBD1 (5 bases). V shed 5 bases and J shed 1 base, with 14 bases lying between them. The CDR3 is 15 amino acids. The germline gives CDR1 SGHVS, CDR2 FQNEAQ. CDR3 nucleotides: TGTGCCAGCAGCCAACTCGGGGCTAAGAACACTGAAGCTTTCTTT. Its translation: CASSQLGAKNTEAFF. The complete variable domain, with remaining parts taken from reference TRBV7-8 and TRBJ1-1, reads GAGVSQSPRYKVAKRGQDVALRCDPISGHVSLFWYQQALGQGPEFLTYFQNEAQLDKSGLPSDRFFAERPEGSVSTLKIQRTQQEDSAVYLCASSQLGAKNTEAFFGQGTRLTVV.

The J gene is TRBJ2-5, the V gene TRBV18; no clear D gene. The CDR3 totals 13 residues. Trimming removed 9 bases at V and 3 bases at J, with 14 bases between. Germline CDR1 is KGHSH and CDR2 is LQKENI. CDR3 in amino acids: CASLQIKKETQYF. In DNA form, the CDR3 reads TGTGCCAGTCTCCAGATCAAAAAAGAGACCCAGTACTTC.

V usage is TRBV11-3 and J usage is TRBJ2-3, with TRBD1 matching over 8 bases. The CDR3 extends over 15 amino acids. V trimming: 2 bases; J trimming: 1 base; junction bases outside the gene matches: 2. Looked up from germline, CDR1 is SGHNT and CDR2 is YENEEA. CDR3 sequence reads: CASSLQGAGTDTQYF. CDR3 DNA sequence: TGTGCCAGCAGCTTACAGGGGGCCGGCACAGATACGCAGTATTTT.

The gene calls are TRBV2 and TRBJ1-1; D is possibly TRBD1 (5 bases). Trimming shortened V by 8 bases and J by 0 bases, and 16 bases separated the two germline ends. This CDR3 is 15 amino acids long. Germline CDR1 reads SNHLY; CDR2 reads FYNNEI. CDR3: CASLGDRLMNTEAFF. Written as DNA, the CDR3 is TGTGCCAGCTTGGGGGATCGGCTCATGAACACTGAAGCTTTCTTT.

About this clone: The junction departs from germline at one end; a sequencing error may be responsible. The CDR3 DNA is TGTGCCAGCACTGAAGGGACTAGCGGGATCAATGAGCAGTTCTTC. It codes for CASTEGTSGINEQFF. This chain links TRBV2 with TRBJ2-1, with 13 bases identical to TRBD2. Per germline, CDR1 SNHLY and CDR2 FYNNEI. The CDR3 is 15 amino acids.

The gene calls are TRBV29-1 and TRBJ2-2, with TRBD2 matching over 15 bases. V gave up 6 bases and J gave up 1 base; unmatched junction bases: 9. The CDR3 consists of 18 residues. From germline, CDR1 is SQVTM and CDR2 ANQGSEA. The CDR3 sequence is CSVVTWTSGRGNTGELFF. The CDR3 bases are TGCAGCGTGGTGACTTGGACTAGCGGGAGGGGGAACACCGGGGAGCTGTTTTTT.

This clone was picked up a small number of times. Other DNA sequences of this sample code for an identical CDR3. CDR3 residues: CASSQGGGNQPQHF. The DNA of the CDR3 is TGTGCCAGCAGCCAGGGGGGAGGCAATCAGCCCCAGCATTTT. The rearrangement links TRBV7-2 to TRBJ1-5; TRBD1 matches 7 bases. After removal of 5 bases from V and 2 bases from J, the junction contained 3 bases not matched to a gene. CDR1 is SGHTA and CDR2 is FQGNSA in the germline V gene. The CDR3 contains 14 residues.

The chain has TRBV7-2 and TRBJ2-1, with D tentatively TRBD2 (6 bases). The CDR3 spans 15 residues. V was pared by 4 bases and J by 3 bases, with 13 bases between. Germline V gives CDR1 SGHTA, CDR2 FQGNSA. The CDR3 DNA is TGTGCCAGCAGCTCCTCTAGCGCCCACTACAATGAGCAGTTCTTC. Amino acids: CASSSSSAHYNEQFF.

CDR3 sequence (DNA): TGTGCCAGCAGCGTAGCAGGGACTATTAACAATGAGCAGTTCTTC. Translation: CASSVAGTINNEQFF. J is TRBJ2-1 and V is TRBV9, with 7 bases identical to TRBD2. The CDR3 has 15 residues. Germline assignment: CDR1 SGDLS and CDR2 YYNGEE. V was pared by 0 bases and J by 5 bases, with 5 bases of the junction left unmatched.